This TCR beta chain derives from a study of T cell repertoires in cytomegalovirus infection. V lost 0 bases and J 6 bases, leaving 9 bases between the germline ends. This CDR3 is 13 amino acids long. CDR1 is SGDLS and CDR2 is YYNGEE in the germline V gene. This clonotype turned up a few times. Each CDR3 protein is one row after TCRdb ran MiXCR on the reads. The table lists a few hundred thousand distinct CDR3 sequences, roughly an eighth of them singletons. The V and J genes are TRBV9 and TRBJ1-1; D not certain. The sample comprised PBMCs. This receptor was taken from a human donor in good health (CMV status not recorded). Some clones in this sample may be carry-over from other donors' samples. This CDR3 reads CASSVGAVSEAFF. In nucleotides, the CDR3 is TGTGCCAGCAGCGTAGGGGCGGTATCTGAAGCTTTCTTT.